This record looks at one T cell receptor (beta chain) sequence and its context. Its antigen is currently not known. No much larger clonotype is one base removed from it; base qualities were not supplied. The CDR3 has 14 amino acids, counting the end cysteine and phenylalanine. This entry keeps only the CDR3 DNA: 42 bases, framed from base 1. The CDR1 and CDR2 encoded by the germline V gene are KGHSH and LQKENI. V is reduced by 6 bases and J by 3 bases, leaving a spacing of 11 bases between them. The data were taken from a study of cytomegalovirus exposure and HLA in healthy donors (dated by TCRdb to the late 2010s). Concerning the study at large: In an earlier analysis of some 550 of the donors, 276 Gb of sequence data and 90 million to 130 million unique TCR beta sequences from 150 million to 200 million T cells were reported. Approximately 300 gigabases of sequencing data and approximately 91 million unique TCR sequences made up an early release that covered approximately 700 HLA-typed donors. Of the roughly 390 genotyped donors, roughly 80% fell in the genetic ancestry cluster associated with self-reported Caucasian donors. The study aimed to test whether signatures of past pathogen exposure could be identified by cataloging public T cell receptors. The T cell repertoires of 666 subjects were profiled by immunosequencing and related to cytomegalovirus serostatus. Besides the first cohort of roughly 640 subjects, a separate validation cohort made up of roughly 120 different subjects was used. High-throughput TCR immunosequencing, statistical association of individual TCRs with disease status, and machine learning were combined to predict cytomegalovirus infection status. In a later analysis, previously published TCR beta repertoires from 500 to 750 donors were re-analyzed and high-resolution HLA genotyping was added so that TCR occurrence patterns could be studied. Rather than using new phenotypic data, the later analysis identified candidate immune exposures from TCR beta sequences and from how often those sequences occurred across donors. In an earlier analysis of roughly 600 of the donors, high-throughput TCR beta sequencing was used to judge whether each TCR beta V gene segment behaved as functional or pseudogenic. Donor age, sex, ethnicity and CMV serostatus were compiled alongside the repertoire data. A later genetic analysis took genome-wide SNP genotypes for about 55% of the roughly 700 donors and used that subset as a discovery cohort. All discovery cohort repertoires had been generated on a single sequencing platform. HLA typing included class I and class II loci at four-digit resolution. Typing coverage differed by locus: A, B, C, DRB1 and DQB1 were typed in roughly 620-640 donors, DQA1 in 500 to 550, DPA1 in 600 to 610, and DPB1 in around 440. Roughly five DR-DQ haplotypes were handled as single units for association and clustering because linkage in the cohort was strong. Among 350 to 400 genotyped donors of the cohort, an average of around 240,000 unique TCR beta nucleotide sequences were sequenced per donor, around 18% of them non-productive. What the authors observed across the whole study: In a later genetic analysis, fewer N-insertions in productive TCRs were reported among donors in an Asian-associated ancestry cluster than the roughly 700-donor mean. Specific HLA alleles were associated with 15,000 to 20,000 TCR beta sequences at a false discovery rate of 0.05 in a later analysis. An association between a missense DCLRE1C variant and V-gene and J-gene trimming of TCR beta chains was found in a later genetic analysis and replicated in an independent cohort. An earlier analysis of around 540 of the donors showed that most TCR beta V segments appeared in productive rearrangements either about 87% or about 30% of the time, which broadly matched IMGT annotations. The sequencing pipeline was judged likely to have produced a cluster of highly shared sequence variants as a technical artifact. The study gave a list of under 200 TCR beta chains associated with cytomegalovirus. A later analysis reported that several top co-occurrence clusters appeared linked to parvovirus B19, influenza, CMV and Epstein-Barr virus. According to a later analysis, most CMV-associated TCR beta chains appeared to be HLA-restricted, and the HLA associations seemed to be driven largely by CMV exposure. Only TCR beta chains were sequenced in this cohort, and the absence of alpha or paired-chain data limited detectable features. Approximately 16 rarely observed V segments, including chromosome 9 orphons, were excluded from the earlier analysis of just under 600 of the donors because counts were too low. When HLA alleles, especially DR and DQ, strongly co-occurred, attributing TCR associations to individual alleles was difficult. The classifier was reported to diagnose cytomegalovirus status with high specificity and sensitivity in both the original cohort and the validation cohort. A few of the identified cytomegalovirus-associated TCR beta chains were confirmed in vitro to be specific for cytomegalovirus antigens. According to a later analysis, TCR association rates differed among HLA loci, with DRB1 alleles showing the most associated TCRs and HLA-C alleles showing the fewest. In a later analysis, HLA-associated TCR beta chains were found to be more clonally expanded and to have lower generation probabilities than equally common non-associated chains. A further reported finding was that TCR beta sequences accurately predicted the HLA-A and HLA-B alleles for most subjects in the first cohort. Most TCR sequences were seen in very few donors, while some public TCRs were found in many individuals. HLA typing was unavailable for some donors at each locus, so association tests used only the typed subset. Sequencing depth was assumed to be roughly uniform across donors in the presence/absence analyses, though that assumption may not hold. Some IMGT-functional V segments, including TRBV6-2 and TRBV6-3, could not be distinguished by the 87-base-pair reads and were therefore excluded. It was suggested by the authors that the approach could potentially be generalized to other disease states and immunological phenotypes. Linkage disequilibrium might explain the correlated functional status among segregating V segments, but an unknown experimental factor could not be ruled out. The only immune exposure information available for the cohort was CMV serostatus.

The protocol used for the library was the immunoSEQ multiplex PCR assay. For the multiplex PCR, a mixture combining 60 forward primers for TCR Vbeta segments and 13 reverse primers for TCR Jbeta segments was used. A multiplex PCR assay on genomic DNA amplified the CDR3 region of rearranged TCR beta genes. On the Illumina HiSeq System, the amplified TCR beta libraries were sequenced as 87-base-pair reads. As for the original processing: A later analysis counted tens of millions of unique TCR beta chains across the 666 repertoires, and 10 million to 12 million of these chains were shared by at least two donors. To remove PCR and sequencing errors, raw reads were error-corrected and collapsed into unique sequences using a nearest-neighbor algorithm that merged closely related sequences. Alignment of CDR3 sequences to IMGT reference sequences was used to assign V, D and J gene segments. For a sequence to be retained, a match of at least six nucleotides to both a V gene segment and a J gene segment was required. A rearrangement counted as productive if the CDR3 had no stop codons and remained in frame with V and J, and every other rearrangement counted as non-productive. CDR3 was defined according to IMGT convention as the region running from the second conserved V-encoded cysteine to the conserved J-encoded phenylalanine. In an earlier analysis of around 640 of the donors, sequences lacking an unambiguous match to a single V gene segment were excluded. An earlier analysis of some 610 of the donors called V segments functional above 56.7% productive rearrangements and segregating when the between-donor standard deviation exceeded 5%. A statistical classification framework was built for diagnosing cytomegalovirus status from the catalog of TCR beta chain sequences. In a later analysis, V and J genes were assigned by comparing TCR nucleotide sequences against IMGT/GENE-DB human TR gene sequences. The TCRdist pipeline was used in a later analysis to assign CDR3 sequences and most-parsimonious VDJ recombination scenarios. In a later analysis, every TCR beta chain was defined by the combination of its CDR3 amino acid sequence and its V-gene family, and reads without a unique V-gene family were dropped. As a way to deal with suspected cross-contamination and a sequencing artifact, a later analysis dropped hundreds of nucleotide sequences that were highly shared and had low generation probability. For each public chain, a later analysis derived a clonal expansion index from normalized ranks of inferred template counts within each repertoire. In a later analysis, generation probabilities were computed using a VDJ recombination model fitted to out-of-frame rearrangements, and the results were checked against IGoR. In a later analysis, TCR-TCR, TCR-HLA and TCR-CMV co-occurrence was scored with hypergeometric tests, and a repertoire-size bias correction was applied to TCR pairs. In a later analysis, false discovery rates were estimated by permuting HLA or CMV assignments 20 times. In a later analysis, co-occurring TCRs were grouped using DBSCAN, and TCRdist sequence similarity was added for clustering within HLA-allele-positive subsets. Repertoires with fewer than 30,000 or more than 120,000 public chains were left out of co-occurrence clustering, as were roughly five repertoires with anomalous nucleotide sharing. TCRdb took over this immuneACCESS table, retaining in-frame rearrangements with V and J assigned. Such tables are incomplete; in checked studies, under half of the missing clones stem from an unresolved V gene, and the remainder is unexplained. Clone size and V and J calls were adopted from that table, with D and trimming inferred from the DNA. The sample table lists roughly 160,000 clones, 80% to 90% of them with a count of one. Clones ranked in the top ten supply approximately 7% of the sample.

The cohort was made up of 666 healthy bone marrow donors. At the time of sampling, every cohort member was nominally healthy, though immune exposures that went unrecorded were likely present. The donor tested CMV seropositive and was one of the 289 seropositive cohort members. A peripheral blood sample was provided by each donor, and peripheral blood mononuclear cells were used for TCR beta sequencing. The Qiagen DNeasy Blood Extraction Kit was used to extract genomic DNA from the blood cell samples. The rearranged chain carries TRBV18 and TRBJ1-4; no confident D gene assignment can be made. This TCR came from a woman in her twenties or thirties in good health and CMV-seropositive. The sample taken for sequencing was PBMCs. The DNA sequence is given as TGTGCCAGCTCCGTAATGGTAGCTAATGAAAAACTGTTTTTT. This sequence encodes CASSVMVANEKLFF.